In this sample, the clone carrying this T cell receptor beta chain turned up a few times. Its antigen is unknown. In the study's own analysis: A typical sample had around 96,000 TCRs, with roughly 23,224 to 690,600 overall. TCRdb used MiXCR to reprocess the RACE reads, holding one entry per CDR3 protein. TCRdb, not the original authors, processed these V and J calls. The repertoire consists of about 380,000 distinct CDR3 sequences, with 4.8% occurring once and the leading ten covering 2% to 2.5%. The data stem from a study of human T cells and chemical hapten exposure. Study-wide findings and caveats: Significantly more large CDR3 similarity clusters arose among expanded TCRs than among controls. Having alopecia, donors may respond immunologically unlike healthy people. As patch test score rose, PT1 expanded TCR counts tended to rise as well.

Documented time point: patch test 1, 2 weeks after DPC sensitization. Treatment given: therapeutic diphenylcyclopropenone sensitization with weekly scalp DPC. Germline CDR1 and CDR2: KGHDR and SFDVKD. This CDR3 contains 14 residues. V shed 1 base and J shed 2 bases, with 6 bases lying between them. The chain has TRBV24-1 and TRBJ2-3; the D is unclear. The sample in question was whole blood, obtained in connection with sensitization to the hapten diphenylcyclopropenone (DPC). The sequence came from a woman aged 45-65 years with alopecia areata. Some clones in this sample may be carry-over from other donors' samples. The CDR3 nucleotides read TGTGCCACCAGTGATTTCCCCGACACAGATACGCAGTATTTT. Protein: CATSDFPDTDTQYF.